This entry features one T cell receptor beta chain sequence. Its antigen is not known. Indicated time point: persistent/refractory GD, antithyroid drugs over 5 years with positive TRAb. PBMC RNA served as the TCR library source. Doctors identified Graves' disease using the American Thyroid Association guidelines. Construction of TCR beta libraries relied on iRepertoire HTBI primers and on Arm-PCR targeting CDR3 regions. TCRdb re-called the multiplex PCR reads with MiXCR, one entry per CDR3 protein. The sample lists a few hundred thousand distinct CDR3 sequences; 20% to 30% were seen once. This sample is part of a study of regulatory T cells in long-lasting Graves disease. General study findings and limits: The study found persistent patients shared more public clonotypes (roughly 3,000) than new patients (nearly 1,000).

V was cut by 2 bases and J by 6 bases, with 10 bases left in between. This CDR3 comprises 14 residues. Germline CDR1 SGHDN, CDR2 FVKESK. The sequencing here drew on peripheral blood mononuclear cells (PBMCs), taken when the disease was refractory, from a patient treated with antithyroid drugs. The rearrangement joins TRBV14 to TRBJ2-2; D is unclear. This clonotype originated in a female donor with Graves disease. The CDR3 DNA is TGTGCCAGCAGCCAAAGCCCGATTGCCGGGGAGCTGTTTTTT. Translated, it gives CASSQSPIAGELFF.